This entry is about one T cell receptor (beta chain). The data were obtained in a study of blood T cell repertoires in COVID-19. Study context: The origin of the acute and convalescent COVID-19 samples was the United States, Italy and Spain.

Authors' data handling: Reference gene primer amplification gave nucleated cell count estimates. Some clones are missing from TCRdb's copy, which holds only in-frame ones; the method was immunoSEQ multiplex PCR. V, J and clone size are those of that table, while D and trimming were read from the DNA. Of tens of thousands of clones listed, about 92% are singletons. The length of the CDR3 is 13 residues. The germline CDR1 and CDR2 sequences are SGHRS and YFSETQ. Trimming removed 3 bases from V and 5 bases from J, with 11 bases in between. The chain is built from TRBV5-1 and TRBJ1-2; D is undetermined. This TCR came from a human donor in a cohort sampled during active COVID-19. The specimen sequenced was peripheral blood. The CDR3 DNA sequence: TGCGCCAGCAGCTCCACACACCATTATGGCTACACCTTC. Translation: CASSSTHHYGYTF.